A selection of T cell receptor beta chains follows, all from one sample in a study of T-cell reconstitution after alpha-beta-depleted transplantation in children. Via MiXCR, TCRdb re-called the PCR reads, giving one row per CDR3 protein. Among about 540,000 distinct CDR3 sequences, roughly 18% were seen once, and the ten largest hold 3% to 3.5%. The material sequenced was PBMCs from the stem cell graft donor, taken from the stem cell graft. Every receptor here comes from a human donor who donated a stem cell graft to a child with acute lymphoblastic leukemia. The CDR3 runs from the conserved cysteine through the conserved F or W. The D gene is left open where the match is weak. Size is omitted from some rows. Given values are once, few, many or a class for expanded clones.

clone_size	v_call	d_call	j_call	cdr3_aa	cdr3_nt
-	TRBV6-1	-	TRBJ2-5	CASRPGTLAQETQYF	TGTGCCAGCAGACCCGGGACTTTGGCACAAGAGACCCAGTACTTC
few	TRBV30	-	TRBJ2-5	CAGDDSKIQETQYF	TGTGCCGGGGATGACTCCAAAATCCAAGAGACCCAGTACTTC
-	TRBV7-9	TRBD1	TRBJ2-7	CASSSTGGPSYEQYF	TGTGCCAGCAGCTCAACAGGGGGCCCATCCTACGAGCAGTACTTC
few	TRBV5-1	-	TRBJ2-4	CASSLVWEAAKNIQYF	TGCGCCAGCAGCTTGGTTTGGGAAGCTGCCAAAAACATTCAGTACTTC
few	TRBV7-8	-	TRBJ2-3	CASSLVGWEVSTDTQYF	TGTGCCAGCAGCTTAGTGGGATGGGAGGTCAGCACAGATACGCAGTATTTT
few	TRBV2	-	TRBJ1-2	CASRSDSNYGYTF	TGTGCCAGCAGGTCGGACAGTAACTATGGCTACACCTTC
-	TRBV7-2	TRBD1	TRBJ2-7	CASSLSGQGLYEQYF	TGTGCCAGCAGCCTTTCGGGACAGGGGCTTTACGAGCAGTACTTC
-	TRBV29-1	-	TRBJ1-2	CSVDSWDGYTF	TGCAGCGTTGACTCCTGGGATGGCTACACCTTC
few	TRBV10-3	-	TRBJ2-7	CAISPVAEPGADEQYF	TGTGCCATCAGCCCCGTAGCGGAGCCCGGAGCAGACGAGCAGTACTTC
few	TRBV20-1	-	TRBJ1-1	CSAREHMNTEAFF	TGCAGTGCTAGAGAACACATGAACACTGAAGCTTTCTTT
-	TRBV7-9	-	TRBJ1-5	CASSLGEGSNQPQHF	TGTGCCAGCAGCTTAGGGGAGGGGAGCAATCAGCCCCAGCATTTT
-	TRBV20-1	TRBD1	TRBJ1-5	CSASMGTGGSNQPQHF	TGCAGTGCTAGTATGGGGACAGGGGGGAGCAATCAGCCCCAGCATTTT
-	TRBV6-5	-	TRBJ2-5	CASSYRRVQETQYF	TGTGCCAGCAGTTACCGACGGGTCCAAGAGACCCAGTACTTC
once	TRBV20-1	TRBD1	TRBJ1-2	CSARDPGRGRLSGYTF	TGCAGTGCTAGAGATCCTGGTAGGGGGCGTCTTTCTGGCTACACCTTC
-	TRBV9	TRBD2	TRBJ2-5	CASSVVGGASPQYF	TGTGCCAGCAGCGTAGTCGGGGGGGCGAGTCCCCAGTACTTC
-	TRBV12-3/TRBV12-4	TRBD1	TRBJ1-2	CASTGGGNYGYTF	TGTGCCAGCACAGGGGGCGGTAACTATGGCTACACCTTC
-	TRBV5-1	TRBD2	TRBJ2-7	CASSLGLAGVVPYEQYF	TGCGCCAGCAGCTTGGGACTAGCGGGAGTTGTACCCTACGAGCAGTACTTC
-	TRBV7-2	TRBD2	TRBJ2-1	CASSPWTSVNEQFF	TGTGCCAGCAGCCCTTGGACTAGCGTAAATGAGCAGTTCTTC
-	TRBV5-1	-	TRBJ2-2	CASEDGGNTGELFF	TGCGCCAGCGAAGACGGGGGAAACACCGGGGAGCTGTTTTTT
-	TRBV4-1	-	TRBJ1-2	CASSHAFAERRNYGYTF	TGCGCCAGCAGCCACGCCTTCGCAGAACGACGGAACTATGGCTACACCTTC
-	TRBV11-3	-	TRBJ1-5	CASSLEQPQHF	TGTGCCAGCAGCTTGGAACAGCCCCAGCATTTT
-	TRBV5-6	-	TRBJ1-5	CASSLWPGSNQPQHF	TGTGCCAGCAGCTTGTGGCCCGGTTCCAATCAGCCCCAGCATTTT
-	TRBV5-4	-	TRBJ2-1	CASSIGPNEQFF	TGTGCCAGCAGCATCGGACCAAATGAGCAGTTCTTC
few	TRBV6-1	TRBD2	TRBJ2-3	CASSHGLAGTDTQYF	TGTGCCAGCAGCCATGGACTAGCGGGGACAGATACGCAGTATTTT
-	TRBV27	-	TRBJ1-6	CASGPRGDNSPLHF	TGTGCCAGCGGGCCCAGGGGTGATAATTCACCCCTCCACTTT
-	TRBV13	-	TRBJ1-1	CASSPPSTAEAFF	TGTGCCAGCAGCCCGCCATCCACGGCAGAAGCTTTCTTT
-	TRBV5-1	-	TRBJ1-6	CASSPQRTYNSPLHF	TGCGCCAGCAGCCCACAGAGAACCTATAATTCACCCCTCCACTTT
few	TRBV20-1	TRBD2	TRBJ2-1	CSARSLAGGSLNEQFF	TGCAGTGCTAGAAGTCTAGCGGGAGGGTCCCTCAATGAGCAGTTCTTC
-	TRBV4-1	-	TRBJ1-6	CASSQEPYGSPLHF	TGCGCCAGCAGCCAAGAACCCTATGGTTCACCCCTCCACTTT
few	TRBV12-3/TRBV12-4	TRBD2	TRBJ2-1	CASSFLRLAVHEQFF	TGTGCCAGCAGTTTTTTGAGACTAGCAGTGCATGAGCAGTTCTTC
-	TRBV27	-	TRBJ1-1	CASSDVMNTEAFF	TGTGCCAGCAGTGACGTAATGAACACTGAAGCTTTCTTT
-	TRBV6-1	TRBD2	TRBJ2-1	CASSTRPGTSGNGEQFF	TGTGCCAGCAGTACGCGCCCCGGGACTAGCGGGAATGGGGAGCAGTTCTTC
-	TRBV4-1	-	TRBJ1-5	CASSQPREFNQPQHF	TGCGCCAGCAGCCAACCTAGGGAATTCAATCAGCCCCAGCATTTT
-	TRBV27	-	TRBJ2-1	CAIIRDNHNEQFF	TGTGCCATTATCAGGGACAACCACAATGAGCAGTTCTTC
many	TRBV11-2	-	TRBJ2-5	CASSLWREETQYF	TGTGCCAGCAGCTTATGGCGGGAAGAGACCCAGTACTTC
-	TRBV6-5	TRBD1	TRBJ2-7	CASKGQGREQYF	TGTGCCAGCAAAGGACAGGGGCGCGAGCAGTACTTC
few	TRBV12-3/TRBV12-4	-	TRBJ1-1	CASRPSGSRGLGTEAFF	TGTGCCAGCAGGCCATCGGGTAGCCGGGGCTTGGGCACTGAAGCTTTCTTT
few	TRBV7-9	TRBD2	TRBJ2-1	CASSLPLAGGLNEQFF	TGTGCCAGCAGCTTACCCCTAGCGGGAGGGCTCAATGAGCAGTTCTTC
-	TRBV4-2	-	TRBJ2-7	CASSQYGTTITYEQYF	TGTGCCAGCAGCCAATACGGGACCACCATTACCTACGAGCAGTACTTC
-	TRBV19	-	TRBJ1-1	CASSITENPEAFF	TGTGCCAGTAGTATAACAGAGAACCCTGAAGCTTTCTTT
-	TRBV7-2	-	TRBJ2-1	CASSLASRGRGRWGNEQFF	TGTGCCAGCAGCTTAGCGTCGCGGGGCCGGGGTAGGTGGGGCAATGAGCAGTTCTTC
-	TRBV25-1	-	TRBJ2-1	CASCRTLDEQFF	TGTGCCAGCTGTAGGACACTAGATGAGCAGTTCTTC
-	TRBV6-5	TRBD1	TRBJ2-7	CASSNRDRGLEQYF	TGTGCCAGCAGTAACCGGGACAGGGGGCTTGAGCAGTACTTC
few	TRBV30	-	TRBJ2-2	CAWSPIATGELFF	TGTGCCTGGAGCCCCATCGCAACCGGGGAGCTGTTTTTT
-	TRBV4-2	TRBD1	TRBJ2-7	CASSQGQGVYEQYF	TGTGCCAGCAGCCAAGGGCAGGGGGTCTACGAGCAGTACTTC
-	TRBV4-1	-	TRBJ2-5	CASSQVWTAAETQYF	TGCGCCAGCAGCCAAGTCTGGACCGCCGCAGAGACCCAGTACTTC
-	TRBV7-2	-	TRBJ2-1	CASSFSGVYNEQFF	TGTGCCAGCAGCTTTAGCGGAGTCTACAATGAGCAGTTCTTC
many	TRBV3-1	-	TRBJ2-1	CASSPSGIYNEQFF	TGTGCCAGCAGCCCTTCGGGAATTTACAATGAGCAGTTCTTC
once	TRBV19	TRBD2	TRBJ2-5	CASSNRGTSGRETQYF	TGTGCCAGTAGCAACCGAGGGACTAGCGGGCGAGAGACCCAGTACTTC
few	TRBV4-1	-	TRBJ1-2	CASSQDIGTLYGYTF	TGCGCCAGCAGCCAAGATATCGGGACCCTCTATGGCTACACCTTC
-	TRBV29-1	-	TRBJ1-1	CSVSTQGNTEAFF	TGCAGCGTTTCTACACAGGGAAACACTGAAGCTTTCTTT
-	TRBV6-4	-	TRBJ2-3	CASSEGTGATDTQYF	TGTGCCAGCAGTGAAGGAACGGGAGCCACAGATACGCAGTATTTT
few	TRBV7-9	TRBD1	TRBJ2-4	CASSTLRQGARGNIQYF	TGTGCCAGCAGCACGCTACGACAGGGGGCTCGCGGAAACATTCAGTACTTC
-	TRBV12-3/TRBV12-4	TRBD1	TRBJ1-5	CASRVGQGGQPQHF	TGTGCCAGCAGGGTTGGACAGGGGGGTCAGCCCCAGCATTTT
few	TRBV27	-	TRBJ2-7	CASSLSYPVGSYEQYF	TGTGCCAGCAGTTTATCTTACCCGGTAGGCTCCTACGAGCAGTACTTC
-	TRBV12-3/TRBV12-4	-	TRBJ1-2	CASSPPLGSGYTF	TGTGCCAGCAGCCCACCACTCGGGAGTGGCTACACCTTC
-	TRBV5-1	-	TRBJ1-1	CASSTWAGVNTEAFF	TGCGCCAGCAGCACCTGGGCCGGGGTGAACACTGAAGCTTTCTTT
few	TRBV29-1	TRBD1	TRBJ1-1	CSGRPGQGSEAFF	TGCAGCGGGAGGCCGGGACAGGGCTCTGAAGCTTTCTTT
few	TRBV29-1	-	TRBJ2-7	CSAVDGQLYEQYF	TGCAGCGCTGTGGACGGACAGCTCTACGAGCAGTACTTC
-	TRBV7-9	TRBD1	TRBJ2-7	CASSLVGTAGSEQYF	TGTGCCAGCAGCTTAGTAGGGACAGCCGGCTCCGAGCAGTACTTC